Listed below are T cell receptor beta chains from one sample, sequenced in a study of blood T cell repertoires in COVID-19. TCRdb keeps only in-frame clones here, not all; method: immunoSEQ multiplex PCR. Altogether 140,000 to 150,000 clones are present, roughly 89% being singletons, with the ten largest covering about 3.2%. What was sequenced was peripheral blood. The receptors were sampled from a man in his fifties or sixties with active or convalescent COVID-19. Both conserved end residues are part of each CDR3. D genes are given only for firm matches. Size values are once, few and many counts, or a class for expanded clones, and some rows have none.

V,size,J,D,length,DNA,CDR3
TRBV18,.,TRBJ2-2,.,18,TGTGCCAGCTCACCACTCCAGGACAGAATTGAGAACACCGGGGAGCTGTTTTTT,CASSPLQDRIENTGELFF
TRBV5-1,.,TRBJ1-1,TRBD1,14,TGCGCCAGCAGCTTAAATACAGGGGGGACTGAAGCTTTCTTT,CASSLNTGGTEAFF
TRBV30,.,TRBJ2-3,.,12,TGTGCCTGGAGCCCTGTCACAGATACGCAGTATTTT,CAWSPVTDTQYF
TRBV3-1/TRBV3-2,.,TRBJ1-1,.,14,TGTGCCAGCAGCCAAGAAGGGGGGGCAGGGGCAGCTTTCTTT,CASSQEGGAGAAFF
TRBV5-6,.,TRBJ1-4,TRBD1,16,TGTGCCAGCAGTGAGTGGGGGGACAGTAGAGTTGAAAAACTGTTTTTT,CASSEWGDSRVEKLFF
TRBV11-2,.,TRBJ1-2,TRBD1,14,TGTGCCAGCAGCTTGGACAGGGGGTACCATGGCTACACCTTC,CASSLDRGYHGYTF
TRBV30,.,TRBJ1-4,.,13,TGTGCCTGGGGTGAGGGAAATGAAGAAAAACTGTTTTTT,CAWGEGNEEKLFF
TRBV11-1,few,TRBJ2-7,.,16,TGTGCCAGCAGCTTAGACCTCCGGGACACCTACTACGAGCAGTACTTC,CASSLDLRDTYYEQYF
TRBV11-2,.,TRBJ1-3,.,15,TGTGCCAGCAGCTTAGTCGGGGGAATGGGAAACACCATATATTTT,CASSLVGGMGNTIYF
TRBV4-1,.,TRBJ2-3,TRBD2,15,TGCGCCAGCAGCCAAGGTAGCGGGGGACAAGATACGCAGTATTTT,CASSQGSGGQDTQYF
TRBV6-5,.,TRBJ2-7,.,14,TGTGCCAGCAGGACTCGACAGCAATTCCGCGAGCAGTACTTC,CASRTRQQFREQYF
TRBV7-8,.,TRBJ2-2,.,15,TGTGCCAGCAGCCCCAATGCGAGGAACACCGGGGAGCTGTTTTTT,CASSPNARNTGELFF
TRBV12-3/TRBV12-4,.,TRBJ2-7,.,13,TGTGCCAGCAGTCGGGTTTATTCCTACGAGCAGTACTTC,CASSRVYSYEQYF
TRBV5-6,.,TRBJ2-7,.,14,TGTGCCAGCAGCCTCCCAGGGCCTGAATACGAGCAGTACTTC,CASSLPGPEYEQYF
TRBV27,once,TRBJ2-1,TRBD1,14,TGTGCCAGCAGTTTCGGACAGGGGGTGAATGAGCAGTTCTTC,CASSFGQGVNEQFF
TRBV24-1,.,TRBJ2-2,TRBD2,14,TGTGCCACCCGCCGCGGGAGTGATACCGGGGAGCTGTTTTTT,CATRRGSDTGELFF
TRBV27,once,TRBJ1-6,TRBD1,17,TGTGCCAGTACAGACAGGGCCCCAAGCTCCTATAATTCACCCCTCCACTTT,CASTDRAPSSYNSPLHF
TRBV19,.,TRBJ1-5,TRBD1,14,TGTGCCAGTAGTATAGGACAGGGCGGTCAGCCCCAGCATTTT,CASSIGQGGQPQHF
TRBV18,.,TRBJ1-1,.,15,TGTGCCAGCTCACCTGGACAGCCCTTGAACACTGAAGCTTTCTTT,CASSPGQPLNTEAFF
TRBV27,.,TRBJ2-1,TRBD1,14,TGTGCCAGCAGGAGACAGGGCAACTACAATGAGCAGTTCTTC,CASRRQGNYNEQFF
TRBV2,.,TRBJ1-2,.,17,TGTGCCAGCAGTGAGTCCGGGGCAGGGGATTATAAGGGAGGCTACACCTTC,CASSESGAGDYKGGYTF
TRBV15,.,TRBJ1-2,TRBD1,17,TGTGCCACCAGCAGAGCTGTCCGACAGGGAGCTAACTATGGCTACACCTTC,CATSRAVRQGANYGYTF
TRBV6-2/TRBV6-3,.,TRBJ2-6,.,15,TGTGCCAGCAGTTACGACAGTTCTGGGGCCAACGTCCTGACTTTC,CASSYDSSGANVLTF
TRBV7-6,.,TRBJ2-2,.,16,TGTGCCAGCAGCCCCGGGATAGGGGGTAACACCGGGGAGCTGTTTTTT,CASSPGIGGNTGELFF
TRBV2,.,TRBJ1-5,.,15,TGTGCCAGCAGTGAAACAATGATGCAGTATCAGCCCCAGCATTTT,CASSETMMQYQPQHF
TRBV29-1,.,TRBJ2-3,.,14,TGCAGCGTTGGTCTGACAGCTAGCACAGATACGCAGTATTTT,CSVGLTASTDTQYF
TRBV30,many,TRBJ1-6,TRBD1,14,TGTGCCTGGAGTGTAGGGACAGCTAATTCACCCCTCCACTTT,CAWSVGTANSPLHF
TRBV2,.,TRBJ2-5,.,12,TGTGCCAGCAATACAGGTTTAGAGACCCAGTACTTC,CASNTGLETQYF
TRBV5-1,.,TRBJ1-3,TRBD1,14,TGCGCCAGCAGAAATCCAGGGGGCACAGACACCATATATTTT,CASRNPGGTDTIYF
TRBV6-5,.,TRBJ1-1,TRBD1,14,TGTGCCAGCAGTCGGGGGACAGTGAACACTGAAGCTTTCTTT,CASSRGTVNTEAFF
TRBV6-5,.,TRBJ2-7,TRBD1,15,TGTGCCAGCACCCCAGGGGGGACAGGGGCGTACGAGCAGTACTTC,CASTPGGTGAYEQYF
TRBV7-9,.,TRBJ2-1,TRBD2,13,TGTGCCAGCAGCCCTGGACTAGCGTTGGTCGAGTTCTTC,CASSPGLALVEFF
TRBV28,.,TRBJ1-4,.,14,TGTGCCAGCAGTTTAACACAGGGAAATGAAAAACTGTTTTTT,CASSLTQGNEKLFF
TRBV11-2,.,TRBJ2-5,TRBD2,16,TGTGCCAGCAGCCCCCCCGGGACTAGCGGGAGGGAGACCCAGTACTTC,CASSPPGTSGRETQYF
TRBV7-3,.,TRBJ2-7,.,13,TGTGCCAGCAGCTTAGAAAGGGGAGGCGAGCAGTACTTC,CASSLERGGEQYF
TRBV28,.,TRBJ2-5,TRBD2,16,TGTGCCAGCTCCGGACTAGCGGGAGAGGGCGGAGAGACCCAGTACTTC,CASSGLAGEGGETQYF
TRBV9,.,TRBJ1-1,.,15,TGTGCCAGCAGCCCCTACGGCCCGCTAGACACTGAAGCTTTCTTT,CASSPYGPLDTEAFF
TRBV25-1,.,TRBJ1-2,.,15,TGTGCCAGCAGTGCAGGTGCGGGGAGAAACTATGGCTACACCTTC,CASSAGAGRNYGYTF
TRBV4-1,.,TRBJ2-3,TRBD1,15,TGCGCCAGCAGCCAGGGGACAGCCGGCGCAGATACGCAGTATTTT,CASSQGTAGADTQYF
TRBV10-3,few,TRBJ1-1,.,13,TGTGCCATCAGTGAGTTCCGCGGCACTGAAGCTTTCTTT,CAISEFRGTEAFF
TRBV7-3,.,TRBJ1-6,TRBD1,15,TGTGCCAGCAGCTTGGGGACAGGTGTGAATTCACCCCTCCACTTT,CASSLGTGVNSPLHF
TRBV2,.,TRBJ2-7,TRBD1,16,TGTGCCAGCACCGAAAAGCGGACAGGTACCTCCTACGAGCAGTACTTC,CASTEKRTGTSYEQYF
TRBV25-1,.,TRBJ2-5,.,13,TGTGCCAGCGGAACAGGGTGGCAAGAGACCCAGTACTTC,CASGTGWQETQYF
TRBV5-4,.,TRBJ2-1,TRBD2,18,TGTGCCAGCAGCTTGGGAGCGGGAGGACCCGGCGGGTACAATGAGCAGTTCTTC,CASSLGAGGPGGYNEQFF
TRBV7-2,once,TRBJ2-3,TRBD1,15,TGTGCCAGCAGCTTGGCCCAGGGGGTATCAGATACGCAGTATTTT,CASSLAQGVSDTQYF
TRBV19,.,TRBJ2-3,.,14,TGTGCCAGTACTCCAGGGTATAAGGAAGATACGCAGTATTTT,CASTPGYKEDTQYF
TRBV28,.,TRBJ2-7,.,16,TGTGCCAGCAGTTTAGGTGTGGCAGGGCCGCGGTACGAGCAGTACTTC,CASSLGVAGPRYEQYF
TRBV4-3,.,TRBJ1-6,.,13,TGCGCCAGCAGCCAAGATTCGGATTCACCCCTCCACTTT,CASSQDSDSPLHF
TRBV10-3,.,TRBJ1-1,.,13,TGTGCCATCACTCCCAGGGAGGACACTGAAGCTTTCTTT,CAITPREDTEAFF
TRBV11-2,.,TRBJ2-5,.,17,TGTGCCAGCAGCTTAGTCGCCGGGGTGGATGGGAAAGAGACCCAGTACTTC,CASSLVAGVDGKETQYF
TRBV6-5,.,TRBJ1-6,.,16,TGTGCCAGCAGTTCCCGGGAAAGCGGTCGAAACTCACCCCTCCACTTT,CASSSRESGRNSPLHF
TRBV3-1/TRBV3-2,.,TRBJ1-2,TRBD1,14,TGTGCCAGCAGCGAGCGACAGGGGGCTGGAGGCTACACCTTC,CASSERQGAGGYTF
TRBV28,.,TRBJ1-3,.,13,TGTGCCAGCAGTCTGAGCTCTGGAAACACCATATATTTT,CASSLSSGNTIYF